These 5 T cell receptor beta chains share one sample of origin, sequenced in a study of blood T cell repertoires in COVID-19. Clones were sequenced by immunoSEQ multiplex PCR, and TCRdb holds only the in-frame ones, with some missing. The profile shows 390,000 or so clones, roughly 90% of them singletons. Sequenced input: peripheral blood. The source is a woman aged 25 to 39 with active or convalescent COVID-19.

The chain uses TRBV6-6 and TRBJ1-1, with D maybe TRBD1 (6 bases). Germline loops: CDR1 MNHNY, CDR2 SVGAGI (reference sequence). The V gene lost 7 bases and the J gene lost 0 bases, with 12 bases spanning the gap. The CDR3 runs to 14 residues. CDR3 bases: TGTGCCAGCATCGACAGGAGTTTGAACACTGAAGCTTTCTTT. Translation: CASIDRSLNTEAFF.

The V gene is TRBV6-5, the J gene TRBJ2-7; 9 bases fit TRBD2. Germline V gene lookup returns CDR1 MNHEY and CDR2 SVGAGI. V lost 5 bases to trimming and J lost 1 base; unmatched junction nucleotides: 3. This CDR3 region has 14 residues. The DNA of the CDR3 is TGTGCCAGCAGTCGCGGGGGGGATTCCTACGAGCAGTACTTC. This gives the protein CASSRGGDSYEQYF.

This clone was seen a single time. The CDR3 coding sequence is TGCGCCAGCAGCCCGGGACAGGGCTACACCGGGGAGCTGTTTTTT. It is translated as CASSPGQGYTGELFF. This chain joins TRBV5-1 and TRBJ2-2; the match to TRBD1 covers 9 bases. In germline, CDR1 is SGHRS, CDR2 YFSETQ. The trim removed 4 bases at V and 3 bases at J, leaving 4 bases unmatched. This CDR3 is 15 amino acids long.

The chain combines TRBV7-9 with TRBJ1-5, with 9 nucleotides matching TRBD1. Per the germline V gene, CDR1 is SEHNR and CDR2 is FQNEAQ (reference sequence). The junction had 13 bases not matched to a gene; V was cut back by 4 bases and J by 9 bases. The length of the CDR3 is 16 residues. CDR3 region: CASSSPGQGLLGPQHF. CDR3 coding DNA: TGTGCCAGCAGCTCCCCGGGACAGGGATTACTAGGGCCCCAGCATTTT.

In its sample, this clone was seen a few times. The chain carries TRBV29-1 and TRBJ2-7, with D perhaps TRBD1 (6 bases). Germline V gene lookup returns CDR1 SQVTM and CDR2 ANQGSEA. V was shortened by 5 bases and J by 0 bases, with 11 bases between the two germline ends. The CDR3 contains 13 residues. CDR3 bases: TGCAGCGTTTGGGACACGAGCTCCTACGAGCAGTACTTC. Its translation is CSVWDTSSYEQYF.